Given below is one TCR beta chain in context. This clone's antigen is unknown. No clone much larger than this one lies a single base away; base qualities are absent. The entire isolated RNA was reverse transcribed using the High Capacity cDNA Reverse Transcription Kit, and thus expressed TCRB transcripts were sequenced. Naive, central memory and regulatory T cell samples underwent deep immunoSEQ sequencing, averaging around 3.6 million total reads per sample. Sorted cells were lysed in RLT buffer, and RNA was extracted using DNase-treated RNeasy Micro or Mini kits according to cell number. To prevent cross-contamination, every cell subset was processed on its own, while patient and healthy donor samples were processed together. The immunoSEQ multiplex PCR was used to amplify TCRB sequences from cDNA, yielding 87-bp fragments that span the CDR3 region. Sequencing of the amplicons was performed on the Illumina HiSeq platform. The study's own analysis went as follows. PCR bias was corrected computationally using synthetic template baselines, and reads within Hamming distance 2 were collapsed, with unmergeable singletons discarded. Reads were aligned to IMGT to assign V, D and J genes, CDR3 length, and insertions or deletions at six rearrangement sites. Within each subset, clonotype counts were normalized to sorted cell number, after which true diversity and Gini coefficients were computed with the tcR R package. Repertoire sharing was quantified using the overlap coefficient calculated on TCRB nucleotide sequences. Out-of-frame TCRB sequences from naive cells were analyzed to stand in for the pre-selection repertoire. The source is immuneACCESS, and TCRdb retained only in-frame sequences with V and J called. Part of the clones is not carried over; for the studies checked, unresolved V genes explain less than half of this, and the remainder is unexplained. That table is the source of V, J and clone size, and D and trimming were worked out from the DNA. The sample includes 350,000 to 450,000 clones, with roughly 16% observed a single time. Jointly, the top ten make up about 0.018% of the sample.

The CDR3 starts with the cysteine, ends with the phenylalanine, and has 13 residues. Left in the record is the CDR3 DNA by itself, 39 bases read in frame from the first base. Based on the germline V gene, the CDR1 and CDR2 sequences are SGDLS and YYNGEE. After removal of 1 base from V and 9 bases from J, the junction retains 4 bases not matched to a gene. The sample comes from a study of beta chain features in type 1 diabetes (dated by TCRdb to between 2017 and 2018). Background on the whole study: Mean age, gender distribution, total cell number and subset yield did not differ between patients and healthy donors. Naive and central memory subsets were obtained from all 30 or so donors, but regulatory and stem cell-like memory subsets were isolated from only 8 patients and roughly 8 healthy donors. A total of around 110,000,000 sorted cells were examined across all samples, and a strong correlation was observed between cell number per subset and RNA yield. In the study, TCRB repertoires of sorted circulating CD4+ T cell subsets from recently diagnosed type 1 diabetes patients were compared with those of matched healthy donors. Broad study findings and their caveats: Patients with type 1 diabetes made fewer insertions and deleted more nucleotides at VDJ recombination sites, implying thymic rearrangement abnormalities. Only small numbers of individuals were included in the HLA sub-analyses, which left unresolved whether HLA type had any influence on TCRB rearrangement. Shorter templates might have been favored by PCR, but patient and control samples were amplified and corrected together, so both groups would have been affected equally by any skew. A moderate but significant shortening of TCRB CDR3 length was observed in type 1 diabetes patients in all four CD4+ subsets. Naive, central memory and regulatory TCRB repertoires appeared to be more similar among patients than among healthy donors. Because cDNA was sequenced instead of genomic DNA, highly expressing activated cells could be over-represented, though the groups showed no difference in activation or CD3 levels.

Each donor gave one peripheral blood draw, approximately 0.11 L on average, collected into heparinised tubes. Naive, central memory, regulatory and stem cell-like memory CD4+ T cells were sorted on a BD FACSAria II using a panel including CD45RO, CCR7, CD25, CD127, CD95 and CD27. Every sorted population had a purity above 95%. PBMCs were isolated right away by Lymphoprep density gradient centrifugation and were stained directly, without culture. So that batch effects would be minimized, each experiment stained and sorted samples in pairs, pairing one healthy donor with one patient. The chain was built from TRBV9 and TRBJ2-1; TRBD2 matches 7 bases in the middle. The sequence came from a woman aged 18-35 years in good health. Sequencing used naive CD4+ T cells from blood. Interpreted using the paper, the cell subset or site label stands for: true naive CD4+ T cells. The CDR3 sequence is CASSVSTGGEQFF. The nucleotide sequence reads TGTGCCAGCAGCGTAAGTACGGGGGGTGAGCAGTTCTTC.